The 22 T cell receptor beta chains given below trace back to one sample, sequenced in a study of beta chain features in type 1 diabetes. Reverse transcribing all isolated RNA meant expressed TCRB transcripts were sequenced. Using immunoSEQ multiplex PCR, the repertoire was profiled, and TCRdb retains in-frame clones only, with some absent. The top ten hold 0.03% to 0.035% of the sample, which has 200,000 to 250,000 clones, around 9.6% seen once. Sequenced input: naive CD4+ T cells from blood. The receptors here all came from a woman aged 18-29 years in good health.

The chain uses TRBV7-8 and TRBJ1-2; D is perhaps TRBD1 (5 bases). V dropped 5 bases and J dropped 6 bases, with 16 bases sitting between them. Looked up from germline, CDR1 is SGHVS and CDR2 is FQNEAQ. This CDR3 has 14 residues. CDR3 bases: TGTGCCAGCAGCCATCTCTCGCCGGGGGATGGCTACACCTTC. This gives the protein CASSHLSPGDGYTF.

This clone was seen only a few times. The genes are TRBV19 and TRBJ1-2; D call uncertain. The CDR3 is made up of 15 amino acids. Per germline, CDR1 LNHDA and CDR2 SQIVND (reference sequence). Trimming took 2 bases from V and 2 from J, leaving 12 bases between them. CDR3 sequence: CASSIPQTGNYGYTF. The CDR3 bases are TGTGCCAGTAGTATACCTCAGACGGGGAACTATGGCTACACCTTC.

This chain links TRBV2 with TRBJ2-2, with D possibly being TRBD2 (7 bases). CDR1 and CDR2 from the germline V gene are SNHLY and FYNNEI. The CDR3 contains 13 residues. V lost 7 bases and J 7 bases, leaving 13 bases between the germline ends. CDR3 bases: TGTGCCAGCATCGGGGGGCGAAACGGGGAGCTGTTTTTT. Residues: CASIGGRNGELFF.

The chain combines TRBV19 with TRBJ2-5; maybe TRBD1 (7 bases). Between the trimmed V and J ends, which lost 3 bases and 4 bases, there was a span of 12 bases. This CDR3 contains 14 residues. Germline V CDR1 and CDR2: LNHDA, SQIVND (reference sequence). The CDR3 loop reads CASSIPGGGETQYF. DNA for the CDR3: TGTGCCAGTAGTATCCCAGGGGGAGGAGAGACCCAGTACTTC.

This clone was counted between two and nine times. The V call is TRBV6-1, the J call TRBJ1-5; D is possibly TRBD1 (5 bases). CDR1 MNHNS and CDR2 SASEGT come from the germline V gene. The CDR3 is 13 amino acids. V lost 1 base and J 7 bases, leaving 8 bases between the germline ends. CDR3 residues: CASSEGNRQPQHF. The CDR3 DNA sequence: TGTGCCAGCAGTGAAGGGAACAGGCAGCCCCAGCATTTT.

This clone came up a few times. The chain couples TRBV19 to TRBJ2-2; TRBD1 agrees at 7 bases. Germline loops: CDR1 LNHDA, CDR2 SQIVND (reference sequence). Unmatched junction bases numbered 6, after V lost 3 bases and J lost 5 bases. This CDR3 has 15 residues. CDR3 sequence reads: CASSMGQPRTGELFF. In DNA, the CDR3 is TGTGCCAGTAGTATGGGACAGCCGAGGACCGGGGAGCTGTTTTTT.

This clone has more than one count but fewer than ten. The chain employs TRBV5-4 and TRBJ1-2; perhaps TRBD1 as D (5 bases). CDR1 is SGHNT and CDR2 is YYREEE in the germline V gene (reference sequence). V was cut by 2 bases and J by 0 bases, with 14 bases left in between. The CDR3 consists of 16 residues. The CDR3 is CASSFNSGPSNYGYTF. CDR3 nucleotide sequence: TGTGCCAGCAGCTTTAATTCAGGGCCTTCTAACTATGGCTACACCTTC. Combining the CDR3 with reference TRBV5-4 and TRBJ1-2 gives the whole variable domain ETGVTQSPTHLIKTRGQQVTLRCSSQSGHNTVSWYQQALGQGPQFIFQYYREEENGRGNFPPRFSGLQFPNYSSELNVNALELDDSALYLCASSFNSGPSNYGYTFGSGTRLTVV.

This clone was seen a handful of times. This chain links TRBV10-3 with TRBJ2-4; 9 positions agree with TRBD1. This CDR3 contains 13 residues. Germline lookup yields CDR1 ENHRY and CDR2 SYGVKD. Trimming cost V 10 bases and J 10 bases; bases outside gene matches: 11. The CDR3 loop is CATKESGQGIQYF. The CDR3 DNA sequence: TGTGCCACAAAAGAGTCGGGACAGGGAATTCAGTACTTC.

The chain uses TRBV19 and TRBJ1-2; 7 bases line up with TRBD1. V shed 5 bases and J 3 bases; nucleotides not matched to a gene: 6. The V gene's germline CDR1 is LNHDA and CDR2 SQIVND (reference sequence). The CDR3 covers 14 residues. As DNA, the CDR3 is TGTGCCAGTAGTGGGTGGCAGGGGGACTATGGCTACACCTTC. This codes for CASSGWQGDYGYTF.

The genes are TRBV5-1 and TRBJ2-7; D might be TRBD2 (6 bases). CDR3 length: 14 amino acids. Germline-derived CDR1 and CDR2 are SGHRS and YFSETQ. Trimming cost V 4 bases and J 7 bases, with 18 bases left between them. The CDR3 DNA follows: TGCGCCAGCAGCCCCGGGACTGATCCCCTGGAGCAGTACTTC. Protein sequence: CASSPGTDPLEQYF.

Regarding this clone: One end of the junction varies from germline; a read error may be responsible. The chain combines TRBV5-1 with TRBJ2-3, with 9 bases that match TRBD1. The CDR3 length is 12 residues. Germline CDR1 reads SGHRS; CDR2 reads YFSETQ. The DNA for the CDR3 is TGCGCCAGCAGCTTAATACCGGGACAGGGATACTTT. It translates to CASSLIPGQGYF.

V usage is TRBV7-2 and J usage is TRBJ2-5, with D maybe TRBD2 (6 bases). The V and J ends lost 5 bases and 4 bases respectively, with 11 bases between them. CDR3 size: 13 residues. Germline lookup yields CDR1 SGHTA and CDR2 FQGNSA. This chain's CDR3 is CASSKTGRETQYF. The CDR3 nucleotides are TGTGCCAGCAGCAAGACCGGGAGAGAGACCCAGTACTTC.

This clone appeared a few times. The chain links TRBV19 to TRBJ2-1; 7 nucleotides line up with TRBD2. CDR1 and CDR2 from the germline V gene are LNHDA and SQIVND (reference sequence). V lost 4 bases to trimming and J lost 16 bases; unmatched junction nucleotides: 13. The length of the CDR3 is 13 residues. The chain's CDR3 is CASSTPDGTTSFF. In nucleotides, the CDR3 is TGTGCCAGTAGTACCCCAGACGGGACTACGAGTTTCTTC.

DNA of the CDR3: TGTGCCAGCAGTCTACTAGCGGGGGGTTTGAATGAGCAGTTCTTC. Translated: CASSLLAGGLNEQFF. The V and J genes are TRBV6-4 and TRBJ2-1; 12 bases agree with TRBD2. The CDR3 is made up of 15 amino acids. V was pared by 5 bases and J by 7 bases, with 6 bases of the junction left unmatched. Germline CDR1 and CDR2: MRHNA and SNTAGT.

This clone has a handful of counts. CDR3 amino acids: CASRDRRSGANVLTF. CDR3 coding DNA: TGTGCCAGCAGAGACAGGCGAAGCGGGGCCAACGTCCTGACTTTC. V gene TRBV5-4 combines with J gene TRBJ2-6; D may be TRBD1 (6 bases). The CDR3 runs to 15 residues. Germline V gene data show CDR1 as SGHNT and CDR2 as YYREEE (reference sequence). Trimming pared 5 bases from V and 4 bases from J, leaving 13 bases between.

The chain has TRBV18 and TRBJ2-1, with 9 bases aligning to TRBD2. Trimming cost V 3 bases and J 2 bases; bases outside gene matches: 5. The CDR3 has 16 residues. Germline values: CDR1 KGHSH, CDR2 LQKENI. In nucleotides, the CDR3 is TGTGCCAGCTCACCGAAAGCGGGGGGTACCTACAATGAGCAGTTCTTC. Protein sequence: CASSPKAGGTYNEQFF.

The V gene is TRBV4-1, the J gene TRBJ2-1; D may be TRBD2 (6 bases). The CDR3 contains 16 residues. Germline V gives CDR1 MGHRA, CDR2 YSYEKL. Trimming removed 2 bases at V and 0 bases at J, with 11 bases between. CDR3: CASSQSSGPSYNEQFF. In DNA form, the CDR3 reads TGCGCCAGCAGCCAATCGAGCGGGCCCTCCTACAATGAGCAGTTCTTC.

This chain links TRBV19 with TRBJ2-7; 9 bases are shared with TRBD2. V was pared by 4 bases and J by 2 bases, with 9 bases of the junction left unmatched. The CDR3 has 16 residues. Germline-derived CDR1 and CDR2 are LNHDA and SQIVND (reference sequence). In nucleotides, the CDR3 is TGTGCCAGTAGTACTCCCACTAGCGGGCGAGCCTACGAGCAGTACTTC. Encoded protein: CASSTPTSGRAYEQYF.

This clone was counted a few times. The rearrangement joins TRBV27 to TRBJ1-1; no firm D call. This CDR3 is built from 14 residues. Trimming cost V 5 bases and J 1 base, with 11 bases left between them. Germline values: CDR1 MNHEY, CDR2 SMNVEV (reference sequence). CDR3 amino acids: CASSPLIGNTEAFF. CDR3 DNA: TGTGCCAGCAGTCCCCTCATCGGGAACACTGAAGCTTTCTTT.

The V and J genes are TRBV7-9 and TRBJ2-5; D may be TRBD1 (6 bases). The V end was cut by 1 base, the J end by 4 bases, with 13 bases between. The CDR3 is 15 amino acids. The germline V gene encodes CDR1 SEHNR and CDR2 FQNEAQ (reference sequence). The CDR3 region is CASSLEGGWGETQYF. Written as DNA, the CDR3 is TGTGCCAGCAGCTTAGAAGGGGGATGGGGAGAGACCCAGTACTTC.

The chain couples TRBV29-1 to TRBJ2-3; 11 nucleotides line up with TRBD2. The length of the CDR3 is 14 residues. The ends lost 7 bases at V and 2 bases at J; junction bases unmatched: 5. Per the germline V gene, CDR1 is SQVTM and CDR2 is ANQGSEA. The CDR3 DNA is TGCAGCGAGAGACTAGCGGGGCCCACAGATACGCAGTATTTT. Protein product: CSERLAGPTDTQYF.

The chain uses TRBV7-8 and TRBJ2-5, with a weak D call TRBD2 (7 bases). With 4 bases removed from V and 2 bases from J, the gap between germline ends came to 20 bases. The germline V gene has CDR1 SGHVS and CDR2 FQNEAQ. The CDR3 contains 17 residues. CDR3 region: CASSSFRGGGIQETQYF. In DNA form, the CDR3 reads TGTGCCAGCAGCTCATTTCGGGGCGGGGGCATACAAGAGACCCAGTACTTC.